This T cell receptor (beta chain) comes out of a study of shared clonotypes between healthy human individuals. Deep-level running was used for the assay. Sequencing was performed with immunoSEQ multiplex PCR; in TCRdb, only in-frame clones are kept and a portion is missing. The sample consists of some 530,000 clones, about 84% of them appearing once. In germline, CDR1 is MGHDK, CDR2 SYGVNS. V lost 2 bases and J 11 bases, leaving 18 bases between the germline ends. CDR3 size: 14 residues. This TCR derives from a woman aged 40 to 50 in good health. Some clones in this sample may be carry-over from other donors' samples. The chain employs TRBV25-1 and TRBJ1-1; D possibly corresponds to TRBD1 (5 bases). Sequences were obtained from PBMCs. Written as DNA, the CDR3 is TGTGCCAGCAGTGAAATGGGGGTCGCAGGGCGTGCTTTCTTT. Amino acids: CASSEMGVAGRAFF.